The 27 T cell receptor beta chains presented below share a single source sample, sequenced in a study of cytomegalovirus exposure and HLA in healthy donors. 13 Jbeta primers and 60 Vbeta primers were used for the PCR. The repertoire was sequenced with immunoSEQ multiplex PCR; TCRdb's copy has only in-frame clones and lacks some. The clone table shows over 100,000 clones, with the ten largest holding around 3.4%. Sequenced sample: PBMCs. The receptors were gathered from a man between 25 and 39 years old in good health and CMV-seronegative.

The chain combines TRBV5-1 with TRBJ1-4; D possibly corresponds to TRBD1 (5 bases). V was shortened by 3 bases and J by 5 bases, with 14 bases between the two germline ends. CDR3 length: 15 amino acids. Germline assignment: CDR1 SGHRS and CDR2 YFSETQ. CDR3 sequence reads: CASSYMTAENEKLFF. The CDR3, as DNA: TGCGCCAGCAGCTACATGACAGCTGAAAATGAAAAACTGTTTTTT.

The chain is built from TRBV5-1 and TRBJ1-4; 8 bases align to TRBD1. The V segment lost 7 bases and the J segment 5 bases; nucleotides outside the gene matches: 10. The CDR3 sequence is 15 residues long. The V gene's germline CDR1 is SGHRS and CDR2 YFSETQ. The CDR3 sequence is CASGGGDRKNEKLFF. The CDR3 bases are TGCGCCAGCGGCGGGGGGGACAGGAAGAATGAAAAACTGTTTTTT.

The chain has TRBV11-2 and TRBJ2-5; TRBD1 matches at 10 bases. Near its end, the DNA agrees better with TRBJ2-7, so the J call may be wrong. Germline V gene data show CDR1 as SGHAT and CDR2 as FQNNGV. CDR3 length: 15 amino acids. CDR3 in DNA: TGTGCCAGCAGCCCCCTAGGGACAGGGGCCTACGAGCAGTACTTC. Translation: CASSPLGTGAYEQYF.

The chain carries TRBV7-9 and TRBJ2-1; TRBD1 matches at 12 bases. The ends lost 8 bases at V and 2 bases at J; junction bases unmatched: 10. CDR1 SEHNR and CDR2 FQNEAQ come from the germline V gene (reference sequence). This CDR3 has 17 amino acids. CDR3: CASLWGTGGFAYNEQFF. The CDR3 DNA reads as TGTGCCAGCCTGTGGGGGACAGGGGGCTTCGCCTACAATGAGCAGTTCTTC.

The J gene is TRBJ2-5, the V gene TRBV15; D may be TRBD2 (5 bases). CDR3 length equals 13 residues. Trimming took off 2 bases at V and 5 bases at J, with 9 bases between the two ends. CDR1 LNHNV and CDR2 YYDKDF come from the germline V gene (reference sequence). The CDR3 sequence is CATSRRGGETQYF. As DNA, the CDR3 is TGTGCCACCAGCAGACGAGGAGGCGAGACCCAGTACTTC.

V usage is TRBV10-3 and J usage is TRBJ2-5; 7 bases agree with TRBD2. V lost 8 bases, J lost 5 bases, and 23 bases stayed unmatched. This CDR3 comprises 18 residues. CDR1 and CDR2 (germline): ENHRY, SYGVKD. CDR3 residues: CAIGSLVSASGLWETQYF. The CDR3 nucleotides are TGTGCCATCGGGTCCTTGGTCTCGGCTAGCGGTCTCTGGGAGACCCAGTACTTC.

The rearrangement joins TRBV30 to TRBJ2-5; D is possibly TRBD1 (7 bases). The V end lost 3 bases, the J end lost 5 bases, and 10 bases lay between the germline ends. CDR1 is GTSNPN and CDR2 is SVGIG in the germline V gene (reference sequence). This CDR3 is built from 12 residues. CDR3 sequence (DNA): TGTGCCTGGAGCGCAGGGGGGGAGACCCAGTACTTC. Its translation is CAWSAGGETQYF. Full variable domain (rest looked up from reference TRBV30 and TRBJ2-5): SQTIHQWPATLVQPVGSPLSLECTVEGTSNPNLYWYRQAAGRGLQLLFYSVGIGQISSEVPQNLSASRPQDRQFILSSKKLLLSDSGFYLCAWSAGGETQYFGPGTRLLVL.

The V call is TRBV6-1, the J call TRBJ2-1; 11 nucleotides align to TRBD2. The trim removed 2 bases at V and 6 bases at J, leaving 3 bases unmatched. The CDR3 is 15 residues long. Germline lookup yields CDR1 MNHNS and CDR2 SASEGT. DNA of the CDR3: TGTGCCAGCAGTGAACTCCTAGCGGGGGGCAATGAGCAGTTCTTC. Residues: CASSELLAGGNEQFF.

Here the CDR3 DNA reads TGCGCCAGCAGCCCCTGGATGGCCCGACAGGGGGCGGTAAACACCGGGGAGCTGTTTTTT. Translated, it gives CASSPWMARQGAVNTGELFF. This sequence joins TRBV5-1 and TRBJ2-2, with 10 bases fitting TRBD1. Germline V lookup: CDR1 SGHRS, CDR2 YFSETQ. The CDR3 is made up of 20 amino acids. The V gene end was trimmed by 4 bases and the J gene end by 2 bases; junction bases not matched to a gene: 17. Filled out from reference TRBV5-1 and TRBJ2-2, the complete variable domain reads KAGVTQTPRYLIKTRGQQVTLSCSPISGHRSVSWYQQTPGQGLQFLFEYFSETQRNKGNFPGRFSGRQFSNSRSEMNVSTLELGDSALYLCASSPWMARQGAVNTGELFFGEGSRLTVL.

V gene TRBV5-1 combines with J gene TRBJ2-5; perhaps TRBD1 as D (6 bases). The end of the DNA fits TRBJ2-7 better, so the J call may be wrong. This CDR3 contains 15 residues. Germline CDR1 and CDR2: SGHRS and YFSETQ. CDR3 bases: TGCGCCAGCAGCTTGGCTCCAGGGACATCCTACGAGCAGTACTTC. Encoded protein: CASSLAPGTSYEQYF.

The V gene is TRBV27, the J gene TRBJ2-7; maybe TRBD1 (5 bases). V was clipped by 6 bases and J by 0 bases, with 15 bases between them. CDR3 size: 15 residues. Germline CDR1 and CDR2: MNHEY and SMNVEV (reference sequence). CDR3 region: CASRDTGVGSYEQYF. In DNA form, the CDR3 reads TGTGCCAGCAGGGACACAGGAGTTGGCTCCTACGAGCAGTACTTC.

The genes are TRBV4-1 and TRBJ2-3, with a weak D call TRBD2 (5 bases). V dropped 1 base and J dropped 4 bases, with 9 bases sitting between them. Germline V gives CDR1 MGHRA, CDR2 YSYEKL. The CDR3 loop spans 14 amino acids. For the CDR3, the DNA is TGCGCCAGCAGCCAAGTTCCTAGCTCAGATACGCAGTATTTT. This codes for CASSQVPSSDTQYF.

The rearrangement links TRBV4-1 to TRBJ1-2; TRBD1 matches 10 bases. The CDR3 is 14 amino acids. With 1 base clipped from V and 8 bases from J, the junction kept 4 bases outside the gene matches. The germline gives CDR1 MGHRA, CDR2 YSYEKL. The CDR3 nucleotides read TGCGCCAGCAGCCAAGCGACAGGGGGCCGAGGCTACACCTTC. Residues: CASSQATGGRGYTF.

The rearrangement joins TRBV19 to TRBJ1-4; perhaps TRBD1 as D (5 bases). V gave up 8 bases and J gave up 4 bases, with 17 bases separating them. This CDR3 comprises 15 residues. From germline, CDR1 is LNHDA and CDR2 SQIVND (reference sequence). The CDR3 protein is CASGTRQTYNEKLFF. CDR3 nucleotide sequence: TGTGCCAGTGGAACCCGACAGACCTATAATGAAAAACTGTTTTTT.

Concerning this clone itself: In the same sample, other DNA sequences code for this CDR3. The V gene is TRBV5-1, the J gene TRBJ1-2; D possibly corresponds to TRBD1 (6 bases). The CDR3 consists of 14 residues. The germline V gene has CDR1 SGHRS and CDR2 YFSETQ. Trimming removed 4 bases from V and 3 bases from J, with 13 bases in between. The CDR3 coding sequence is TGCGCCAGCAGCACGGGGGGCGTCGACTATGGCTACACCTTC. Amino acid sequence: CASSTGGVDYGYTF.

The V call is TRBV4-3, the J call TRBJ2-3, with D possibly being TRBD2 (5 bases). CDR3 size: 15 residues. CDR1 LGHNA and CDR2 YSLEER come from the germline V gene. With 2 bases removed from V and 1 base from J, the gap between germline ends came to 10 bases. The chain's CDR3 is CASSQRLEGTDTQYF. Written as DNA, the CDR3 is TGCGCCAGCAGCCAAAGGTTGGAGGGCACAGATACGCAGTATTTT.

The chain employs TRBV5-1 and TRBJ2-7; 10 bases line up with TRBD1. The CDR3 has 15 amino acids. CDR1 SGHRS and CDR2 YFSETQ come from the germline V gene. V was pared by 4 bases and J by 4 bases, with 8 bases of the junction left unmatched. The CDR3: CASSAQPGQGYEQYF. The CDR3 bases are TGCGCCAGCAGCGCGCAACCGGGACAGGGGTACGAGCAGTACTTC.

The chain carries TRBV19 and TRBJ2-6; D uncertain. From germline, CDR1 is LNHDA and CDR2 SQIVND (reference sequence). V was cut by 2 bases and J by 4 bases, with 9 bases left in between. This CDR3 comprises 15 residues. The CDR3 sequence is CASSIMAGGANVLTF. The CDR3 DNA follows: TGTGCCAGTAGTATAATGGCAGGAGGGGCCAACGTCCTGACTTTC. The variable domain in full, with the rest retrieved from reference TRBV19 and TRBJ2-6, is DGGITQSPKYLFRKEGQNVTLSCEQNLNHDAMYWYRQDPGQGLRLIYYSQIVNDFQKGDIAEGYSVSREKKESFPLTVTSAQKNPTAFYLCASSIMAGGANVLTFGAGSRLTVL.

The CDR3 coding sequence is TGTGCCTGGGGCCAGGGGGTGGGAGGCTACACCTTC. Residues: CAWGQGVGGYTF. The rearrangement uses TRBV30 and TRBJ1-2, with TRBD1 identical over 7 bases. The CDR3 is 12 amino acids. Trimming took 5 bases from V and 8 from J; bases not matched to a gene: 8. The germline V gene encodes CDR1 GTSNPN and CDR2 SVGIG (reference sequence).

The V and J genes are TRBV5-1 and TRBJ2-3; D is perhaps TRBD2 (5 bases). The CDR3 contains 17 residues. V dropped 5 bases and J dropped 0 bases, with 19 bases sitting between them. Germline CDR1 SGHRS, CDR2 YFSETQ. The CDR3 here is CASSPVGRTSSTDTQYF. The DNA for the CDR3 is TGCGCCAGCAGTCCAGTCGGGCGGACTTCTAGCACAGATACGCAGTATTTT.

CDR3 residues: CASSAGTGTEKLFF. The CDR3 nucleotides are TGTGCCAGTAGTGCCGGGACAGGGACAGAAAAACTGTTTTTT. This chain joins TRBV19 and TRBJ1-4, with 9 bases identical to TRBD1. V shed 5 bases and J 8 bases; nucleotides not matched to a gene: 6. The germline gives CDR1 LNHDA, CDR2 SQIVND (reference sequence). The CDR3 sequence is 14 residues long.

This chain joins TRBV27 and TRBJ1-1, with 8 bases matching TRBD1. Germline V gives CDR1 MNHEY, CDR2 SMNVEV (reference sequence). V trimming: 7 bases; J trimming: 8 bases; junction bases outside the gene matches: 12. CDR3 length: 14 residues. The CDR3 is CASTLIQGAREAFF. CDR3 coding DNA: TGTGCCAGCACCCTAATCCAGGGGGCGAGGGAAGCTTTCTTT.

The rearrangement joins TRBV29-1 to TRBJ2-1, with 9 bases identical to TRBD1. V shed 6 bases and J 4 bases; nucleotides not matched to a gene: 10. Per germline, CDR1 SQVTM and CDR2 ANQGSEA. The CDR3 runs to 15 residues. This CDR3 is CSVLPGQGPYNEQFF. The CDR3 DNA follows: TGCAGCGTATTACCGGGACAGGGACCTTACAATGAGCAGTTCTTC.

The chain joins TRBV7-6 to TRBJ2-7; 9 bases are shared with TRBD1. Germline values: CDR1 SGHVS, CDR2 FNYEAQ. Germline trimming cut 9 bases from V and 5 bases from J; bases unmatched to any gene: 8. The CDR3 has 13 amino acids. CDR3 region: CASGDRVNHEQYF. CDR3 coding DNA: TGTGCCAGTGGGGACAGGGTCAACCACGAGCAGTACTTC.

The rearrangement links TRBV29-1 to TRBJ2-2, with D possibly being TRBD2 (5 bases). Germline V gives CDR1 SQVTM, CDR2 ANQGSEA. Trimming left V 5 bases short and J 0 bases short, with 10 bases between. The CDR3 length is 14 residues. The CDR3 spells CSVRRGANTGELFF. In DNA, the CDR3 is TGCAGCGTTAGACGGGGAGCGAACACCGGGGAGCTGTTTTTT.

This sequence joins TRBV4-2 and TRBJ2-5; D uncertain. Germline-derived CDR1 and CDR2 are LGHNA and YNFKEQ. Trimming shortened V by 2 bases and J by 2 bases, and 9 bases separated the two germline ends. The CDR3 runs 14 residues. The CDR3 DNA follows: TGTGCCAGCAGCCAATTGTTGCGGCAAGAGACCCAGTACTTC. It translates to CASSQLLRQETQYF.

The DNA of the CDR3 is TGTGCCAGCCGGACAGGGGGTTTGAACACTGAAGCTTTCTTT. It codes for CASRTGGLNTEAFF. The gene calls are TRBV2 and TRBJ1-1; 10 positions match TRBD1. Germline values: CDR1 SNHLY, CDR2 FYNNEI. V was clipped by 8 bases and J by 0 bases; unmatched bases: 3. This CDR3 comprises 14 residues.